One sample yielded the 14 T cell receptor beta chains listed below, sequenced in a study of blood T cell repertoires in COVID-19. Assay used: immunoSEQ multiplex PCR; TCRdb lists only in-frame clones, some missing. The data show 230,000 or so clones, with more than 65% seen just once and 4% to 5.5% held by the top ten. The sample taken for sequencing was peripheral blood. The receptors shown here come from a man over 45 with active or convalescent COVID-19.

The DNA of the CDR3 is TGTGCCGGTTCTACAGGGGGCGCGAAGGACTCCTATAATTCACCCCTCCACTTT. Its translation: CAGSTGGAKDSYNSPLHF. V gene TRBV5-3 combines with J gene TRBJ1-6; 9 bases match TRBD1. TRBV5-3 qualifies as an ORF whose function is uncertain. The CDR3 runs to 18 residues. With 10 bases clipped from V and 0 bases from J, the junction kept 14 bases outside the gene matches.

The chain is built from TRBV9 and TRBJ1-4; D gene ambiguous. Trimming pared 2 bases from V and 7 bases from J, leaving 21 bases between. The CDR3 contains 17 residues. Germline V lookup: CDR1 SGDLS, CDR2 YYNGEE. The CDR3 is CASSVLSTPGMGEKLFF. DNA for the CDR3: TGTGCCAGCAGCGTCCTCTCTACCCCCGGGATGGGTGAAAAACTGTTTTTT.

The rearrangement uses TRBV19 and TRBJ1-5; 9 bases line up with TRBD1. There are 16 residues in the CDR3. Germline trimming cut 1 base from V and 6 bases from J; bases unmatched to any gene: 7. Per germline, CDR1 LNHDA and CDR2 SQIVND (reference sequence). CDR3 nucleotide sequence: TGTGCCAGTAGTATAGGGGGACAGGGTGTAGGTCAGCCCCAGCATTTT. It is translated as CASSIGGQGVGQPQHF.

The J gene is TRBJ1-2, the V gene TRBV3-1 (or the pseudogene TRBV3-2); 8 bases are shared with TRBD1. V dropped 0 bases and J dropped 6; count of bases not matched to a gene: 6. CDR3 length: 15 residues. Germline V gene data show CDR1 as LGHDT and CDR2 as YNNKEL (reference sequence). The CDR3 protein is CASSQDTGGYHGYTF. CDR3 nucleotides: TGTGCCAGCAGCCAAGATACAGGGGGATATCATGGCTACACCTTC.

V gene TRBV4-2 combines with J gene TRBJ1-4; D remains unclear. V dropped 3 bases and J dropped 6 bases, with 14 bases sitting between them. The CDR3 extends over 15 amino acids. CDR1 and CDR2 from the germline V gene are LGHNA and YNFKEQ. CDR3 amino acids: CASSQVGSQDEKLFF. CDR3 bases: TGTGCCAGCAGCCAGGTCGGCAGCCAGGATGAAAAACTGTTTTTT.

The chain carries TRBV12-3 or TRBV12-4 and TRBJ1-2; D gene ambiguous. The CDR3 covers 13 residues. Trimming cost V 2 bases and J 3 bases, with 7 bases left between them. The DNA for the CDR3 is TGTGCCAGCAGTTTATTGGCGGACTATGGCTACACCTTC. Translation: CASSLLADYGYTF.

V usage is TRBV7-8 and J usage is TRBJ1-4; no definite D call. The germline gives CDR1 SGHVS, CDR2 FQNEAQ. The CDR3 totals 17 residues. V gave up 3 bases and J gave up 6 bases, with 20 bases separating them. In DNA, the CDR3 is TGTGCCAGCAGCTTTCTTCCGGGTTTTGAACGAGATGAAAAACTGTTTTTT. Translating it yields CASSFLPGFERDEKLFF.

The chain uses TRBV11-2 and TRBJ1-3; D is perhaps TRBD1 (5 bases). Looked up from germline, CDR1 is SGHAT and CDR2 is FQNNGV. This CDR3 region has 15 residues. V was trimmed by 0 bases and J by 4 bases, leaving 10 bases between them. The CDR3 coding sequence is TGTGCCAGCAGCTTAGAGGCCCCAGGGGGAAACACCATATATTTT. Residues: CASSLEAPGGNTIYF.

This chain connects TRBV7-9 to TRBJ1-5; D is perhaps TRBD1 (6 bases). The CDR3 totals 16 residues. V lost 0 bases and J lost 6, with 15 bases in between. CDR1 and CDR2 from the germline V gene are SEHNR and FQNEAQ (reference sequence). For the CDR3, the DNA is TGTGCCAGCAGCTTAGCGGGGGCAGGGACCGGTCAGCCCCAGCATTTT. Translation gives CASSLAGAGTGQPQHF.

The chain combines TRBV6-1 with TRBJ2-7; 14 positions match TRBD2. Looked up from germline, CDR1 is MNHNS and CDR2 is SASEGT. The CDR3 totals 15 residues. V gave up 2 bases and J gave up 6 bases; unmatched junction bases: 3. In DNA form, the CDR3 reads TGTGCCAGCAGTGAAAAGACTAGCGGGGGGGTCGAGCAGTACTTC. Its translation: CASSEKTSGGVEQYF.

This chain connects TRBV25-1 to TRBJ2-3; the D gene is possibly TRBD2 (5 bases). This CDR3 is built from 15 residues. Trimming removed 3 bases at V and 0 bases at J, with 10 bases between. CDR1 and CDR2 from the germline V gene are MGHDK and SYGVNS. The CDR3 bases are TGTGCCAGCAGTGACACGCGGACTAGCACAGATACGCAGTATTTT. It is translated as CASSDTRTSTDTQYF.

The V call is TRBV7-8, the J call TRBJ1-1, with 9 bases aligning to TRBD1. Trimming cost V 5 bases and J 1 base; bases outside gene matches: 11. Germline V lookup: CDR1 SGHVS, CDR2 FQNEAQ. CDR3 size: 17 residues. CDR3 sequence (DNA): TGTGCCAGCAGCCCCGAGACAGGGGGGTTTGGGAACACTGAAGCTTTCTTT. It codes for CASSPETGGFGNTEAFF.

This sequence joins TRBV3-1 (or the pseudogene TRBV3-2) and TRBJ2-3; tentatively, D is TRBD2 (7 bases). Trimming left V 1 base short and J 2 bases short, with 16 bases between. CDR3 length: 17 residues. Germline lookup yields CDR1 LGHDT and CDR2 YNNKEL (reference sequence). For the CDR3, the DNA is TGTGCCAGCAGCCAAGTTTGGGGGGGGGCGAACACAGATACGCAGTATTTT. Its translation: CASSQVWGGANTDTQYF.

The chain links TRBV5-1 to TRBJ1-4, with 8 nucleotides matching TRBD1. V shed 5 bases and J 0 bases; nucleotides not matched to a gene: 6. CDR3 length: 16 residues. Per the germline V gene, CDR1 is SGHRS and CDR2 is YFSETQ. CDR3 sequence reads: CASSSGQGATNEKLFF. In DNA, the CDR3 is TGCGCCAGCAGTTCCGGACAGGGTGCAACTAATGAAAAACTGTTTTTT.